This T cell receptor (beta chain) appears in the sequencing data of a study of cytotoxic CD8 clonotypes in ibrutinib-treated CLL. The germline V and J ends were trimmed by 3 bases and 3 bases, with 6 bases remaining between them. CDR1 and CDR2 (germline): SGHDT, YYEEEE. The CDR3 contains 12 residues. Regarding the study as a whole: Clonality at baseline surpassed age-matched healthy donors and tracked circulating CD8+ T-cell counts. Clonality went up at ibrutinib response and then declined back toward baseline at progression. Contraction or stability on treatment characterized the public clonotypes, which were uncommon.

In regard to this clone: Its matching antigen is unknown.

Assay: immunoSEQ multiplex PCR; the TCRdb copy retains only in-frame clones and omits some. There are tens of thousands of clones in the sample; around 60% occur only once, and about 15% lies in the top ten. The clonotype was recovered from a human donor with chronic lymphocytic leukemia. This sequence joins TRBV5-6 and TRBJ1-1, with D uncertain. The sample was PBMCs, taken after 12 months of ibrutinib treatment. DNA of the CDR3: TGTGCCAGCAGCTGGGTGGACACTGAAGCTTTCTTT. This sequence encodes CASSWVDTEAFF.